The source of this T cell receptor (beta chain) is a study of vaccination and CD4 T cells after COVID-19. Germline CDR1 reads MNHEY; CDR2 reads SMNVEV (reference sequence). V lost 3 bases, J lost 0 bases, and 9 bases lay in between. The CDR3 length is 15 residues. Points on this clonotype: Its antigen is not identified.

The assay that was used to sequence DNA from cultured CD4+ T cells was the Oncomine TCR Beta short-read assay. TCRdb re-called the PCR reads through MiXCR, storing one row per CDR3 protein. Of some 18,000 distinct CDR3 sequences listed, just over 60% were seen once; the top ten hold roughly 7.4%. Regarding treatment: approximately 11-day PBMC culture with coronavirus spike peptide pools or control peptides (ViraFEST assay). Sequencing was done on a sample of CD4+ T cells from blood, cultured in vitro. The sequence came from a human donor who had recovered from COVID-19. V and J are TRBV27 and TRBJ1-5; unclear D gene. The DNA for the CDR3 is TGTGCCAGCAGTTTGAGTCGGAATAGCAATCAGCCCCAGCATTTT. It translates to CASSLSRNSNQPQHF.